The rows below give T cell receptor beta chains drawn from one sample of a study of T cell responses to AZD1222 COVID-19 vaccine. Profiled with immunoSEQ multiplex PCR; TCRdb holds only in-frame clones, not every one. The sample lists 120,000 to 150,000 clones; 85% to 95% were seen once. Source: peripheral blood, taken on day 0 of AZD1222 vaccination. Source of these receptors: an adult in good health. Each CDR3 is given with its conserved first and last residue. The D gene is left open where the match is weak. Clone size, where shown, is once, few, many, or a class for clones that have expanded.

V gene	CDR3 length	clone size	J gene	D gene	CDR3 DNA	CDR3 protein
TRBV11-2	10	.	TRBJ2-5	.	TGTGCCAGCGGGTTGGAGACCCAGTACTTC	CASGLETQYF
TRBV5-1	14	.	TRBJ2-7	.	TGCGCCAGCAGCCTACTCACGCAGGGAAACGAGCAGTACTTC	CASSLLTQGNEQYF
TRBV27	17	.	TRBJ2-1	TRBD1	TGTGCCAGCAGTTCCCAATTCGACAGGGGTAACAATTATGAGCAGTTCTTC	CASSSQFDRGNNYEQFF
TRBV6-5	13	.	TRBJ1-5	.	TGTGCCAGCAGTCAGTTGGAACGTCAGCCCCAGCATTTT	CASSQLERQPQHF
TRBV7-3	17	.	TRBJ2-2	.	TGTGCCAGCAGCTTCCGGCCTTCTAGCCTTATAGGCGGGGAGCTGTTTTTT	CASSFRPSSLIGGELFF
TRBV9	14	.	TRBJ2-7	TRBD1	TGTGCCAGCAGCCCTCGGACAGGGGGCTACGAGCAGTACTTC	CASSPRTGGYEQYF
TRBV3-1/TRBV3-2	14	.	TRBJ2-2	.	TGTGCCAGCAGCCCCCGAATAAACACCGGGGAGCTGTTTTTT	CASSPRINTGELFF
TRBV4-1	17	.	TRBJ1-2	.	TGCGCCAGCAGCCAGCCACCAAAAGGGGACGGCTTTTATGGCTACACCTTC	CASSQPPKGDGFYGYTF
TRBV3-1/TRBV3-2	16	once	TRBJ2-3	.	TGTGCCAGCAGCCAAGGGAAGTTTAGCGCCACAGATACGCAGTATTTT	CASSQGKFSATDTQYF
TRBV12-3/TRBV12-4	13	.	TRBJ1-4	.	TGTGCCAGCAGTTTCAGGACAGCCCAAAAACTGTTTTTT	CASSFRTAQKLFF
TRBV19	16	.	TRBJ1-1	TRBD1	TGTGCCAGTAGTAACCCCGGGACAGGTAGGAACACTGAAGCTTTCTTT	CASSNPGTGRNTEAFF
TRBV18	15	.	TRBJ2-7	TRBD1	TGTGCCAGCTCACCCGCGGGACAGGGGACTCCCGCGCAGTACTTC	CASSPAGQGTPAQYF
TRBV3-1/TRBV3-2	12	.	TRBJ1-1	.	TGTGCCAGCAGAGAGGTAGGCACTGAAGCTTTCTTT	CASREVGTEAFF
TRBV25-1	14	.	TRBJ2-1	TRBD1	TGTGCCAGCAGCCGGGACAGGGCTTACAATGAGCAGTTCTTC	CASSRDRAYNEQFF
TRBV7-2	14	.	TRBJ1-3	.	TGTGCCAGCAGTAGGAGGGGCCCTGGAAACACCATATATTTT	CASSRRGPGNTIYF
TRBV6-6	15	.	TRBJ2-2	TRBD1	TGTGCCAGCAGTTACTCCAGGACAGGGGCCGGGGAGCTGTTTTTT	CASSYSRTGAGELFF
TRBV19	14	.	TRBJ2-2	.	TGTGCCAGTCGAGACCCTGTTCTAAATGGGGAGCTGTTTTTT	CASRDPVLNGELFF
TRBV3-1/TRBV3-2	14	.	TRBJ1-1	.	TGTGCCAGCAGCCAAGGTCACACAAACACTGAAGCTTTCTTT	CASSQGHTNTEAFF
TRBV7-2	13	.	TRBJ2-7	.	TGTGCCAGCAGCTTAGACAGGGAAGGCGAGCAGTACTTC	CASSLDREGEQYF
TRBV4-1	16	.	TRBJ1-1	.	TGCGCCAGCAGCCAAGCTTTGACAGAGGGGCAAGGGGAAGCTTTCTTT	CASSQALTEGQGEAFF
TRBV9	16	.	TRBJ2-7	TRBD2	TGTGCCAGCAGCCCTTGGGGACTAGCGGGAGGGGACGAGCAGTACTTC	CASSPWGLAGGDEQYF
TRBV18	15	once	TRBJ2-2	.	TGTGCCAGCTCACCTGGGACGGGGAACACCGGGGAGCTGTTTTTT	CASSPGTGNTGELFF
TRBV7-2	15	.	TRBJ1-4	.	TGTGCCAGCAGCTTAGCGAGGGGGGGAAATGAAAAACTGTTTTTT	CASSLARGGNEKLFF
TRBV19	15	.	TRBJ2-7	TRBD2	TGTGCCAGTATGGGGAGAGGGGCGGGGGCCTACGAGCAGTACTTC	CASMGRGAGAYEQYF
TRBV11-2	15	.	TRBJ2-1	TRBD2	TGTGCCAGCAGCATCCGGGAGGGTACCTACAATGAGCAGTTCTTC	CASSIREGTYNEQFF
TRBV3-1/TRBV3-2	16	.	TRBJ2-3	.	TGTGCCAGCAGCCCGTGGCTCTCAGCTAGCACAGATACGCAGTATTTT	CASSPWLSASTDTQYF
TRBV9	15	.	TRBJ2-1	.	TGTGCCAGCAGCGTAGACGGGTGGTCCTACAATGAGCAGTTCTTC	CASSVDGWSYNEQFF
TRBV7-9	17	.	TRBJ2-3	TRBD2	TGTGCCAGCAGCTTAGTATCAGGCGGACTAGGTACAGATACGCAGTATTTT	CASSLVSGGLGTDTQYF
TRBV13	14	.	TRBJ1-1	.	TGTGCCAGCAGCTCCGGGACCTTAGGGACTGAAGCTTTCTTT	CASSSGTLGTEAFF
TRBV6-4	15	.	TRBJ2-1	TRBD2	TGTGCCAGCAGTCCCGGACTAGCGGGTGTAGTGGAGCAGTTCTTC	CASSPGLAGVVEQFF
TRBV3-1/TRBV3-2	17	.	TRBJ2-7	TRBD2	TGTGCCAGCAGCCAATTCTTAACGGGACTAGCGGGGGGCGGGCAGTACTTC	CASSQFLTGLAGGGQYF
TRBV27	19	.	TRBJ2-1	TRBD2	TGTGCCAGCAGTGGGGGGGGACTAGCGGGAGGGCACAGAAACAATGAGCAGTTCTTC	CASSGGGLAGGHRNNEQFF
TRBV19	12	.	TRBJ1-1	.	TGTGCCAGTAGAGCAGGGAACACTGAAGCTTTCTTT	CASRAGNTEAFF
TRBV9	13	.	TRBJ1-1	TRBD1	TGTGCCAGCAGCCCCGGGACAGGACCCCGAGCTTTCTTT	CASSPGTGPRAFF
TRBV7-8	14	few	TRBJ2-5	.	TGTGCCAGCAGCTTTGGCCGACAGCAAGAGACCCAGTACTTC	CASSFGRQQETQYF
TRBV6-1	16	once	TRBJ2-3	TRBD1	TGTGCCAGCAGTGGAACAAAGGGGGCGATCCCAGATACGCAGTATTTT	CASSGTKGAIPDTQYF
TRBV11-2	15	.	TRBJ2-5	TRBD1	TGTGCCAGCAGCCAAGGGGGCCAGGGGACCGAGACCCAGTACTTC	CASSQGGQGTETQYF
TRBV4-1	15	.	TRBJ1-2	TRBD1	TGCGCCAGCAGCCTTTCCTCCGGGACAGAATATTACTACACCTTC	CASSLSSGTEYYYTF
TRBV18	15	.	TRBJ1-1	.	TGTGCCAGCTCAGACTCCCGGACAGCTACAACTGAAGCTTTCTTT	CASSDSRTATTEAFF
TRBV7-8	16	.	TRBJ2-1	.	TGTGCCAGCAGCTTACGTTTGGGACAAAACTACAATGAGCAGTTCTTC	CASSLRLGQNYNEQFF
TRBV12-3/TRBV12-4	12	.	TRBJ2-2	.	TGTGCCAGCAGTTTGGGGGCCGGGGAGCTGTTTTTT	CASSLGAGELFF
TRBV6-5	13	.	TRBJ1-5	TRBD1	TGTGCCAGCAGTTGGACAGGGGAACAGCCCCAGCATTTT	CASSWTGEQPQHF
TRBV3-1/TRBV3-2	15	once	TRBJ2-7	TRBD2	TGTGCCAGCAGCCAAGATGGGCGGGAGGGGTTCGAGCAGTACTTC	CASSQDGREGFEQYF
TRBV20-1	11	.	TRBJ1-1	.	TGCAGTGCTAGTCAGCCACGTGAAGCTTTCTTT	CSASQPREAFF
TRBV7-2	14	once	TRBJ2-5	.	TGTGCCAGCAGCCCCCACCGGGGGCTCGAGACCCAGTACTTC	CASSPHRGLETQYF
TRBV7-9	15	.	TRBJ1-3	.	TGTGCCAGCAGTTCTCCGGCCGGCTCTGGAAACACCATATATTTT	CASSSPAGSGNTIYF
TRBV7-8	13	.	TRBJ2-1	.	TGTGCCAGCAGCACGACGCTCCGAAATGAGCAGTTCTTC	CASSTTLRNEQFF
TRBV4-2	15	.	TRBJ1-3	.	TGTGCCAGCAGCCAAGATAGGGGCTCTGGAAACACCATATATTTT	CASSQDRGSGNTIYF
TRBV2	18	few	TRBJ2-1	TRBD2	TGTGCCAGCAGTTCCGACCCCGGACTAGCGGGAGCCCACAATGAGCAGTTCTTC	CASSSDPGLAGAHNEQFF
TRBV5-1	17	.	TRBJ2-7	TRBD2	TGCGCCAGCAGCTTATCCAGCGGGAGGTTCCTACCCTACGAGCAGTACTTC	CASSLSSGRFLPYEQYF
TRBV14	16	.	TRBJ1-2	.	TGTGCCAGCAGCCAAGGCCCGAGCAGGGTAGGCTATGGCTACACCTTC	CASSQGPSRVGYGYTF
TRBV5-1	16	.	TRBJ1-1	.	TGCGCCAGCAGCTTGGTTGCTCCCCGTGGAGACACTGAAGCTTTCTTT	CASSLVAPRGDTEAFF
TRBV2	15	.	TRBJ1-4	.	TGTGCCAGCAGTGAAGCGGCAGGGATGAATGAAAAACTGTTTTTT	CASSEAAGMNEKLFF
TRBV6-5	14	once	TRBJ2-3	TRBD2	TGTGCCAGCAGTTCCCCCGGGACTAGCTTTACGCAGTATTTT	CASSSPGTSFTQYF